What follows are 16 T cell receptor beta chains derived from one specimen sequenced in a study of human T cells and chemical hapten exposure. MiXCR, applied by TCRdb to the RACE reads, yields one record per CDR3 protein. Of 150,000 to 200,000 distinct CDR3 sequences in the sample, 14% were seen once. Documented time point: patch test 1, 2 weeks after DPC sensitization. Treatment here: therapeutic diphenylcyclopropenone sensitization with weekly scalp DPC. The input for sequencing was whole blood, taken in connection with sensitization to the hapten diphenylcyclopropenone (DPC). The receptors were sampled from a woman in her twenties or thirties with alopecia areata. Some clones in this sample may be carry-over from other donors' samples.

V usage is TRBV3-2 and J usage is TRBJ1-6; the D segment call TRBD1 is taken from the table without a DNA check. TRBV3-2 is assigned pseudogene status. The CDR3 totals 15 residues. The CDR3 sequence: CASSRTQGATSPLHF. The DNA of the CDR3 is TGTGCCAGCAGCCGCACACAGGGGGCAACTTCACCCCTCCACTTT.

In this sample, this clonotype turned up a few times. This rearrangement joins TRBV18 to TRBJ2-5, with 10 bases fitting TRBD2. This CDR3 contains 15 residues. Germline assignment: CDR1 KGHSH and CDR2 LQKENI. V lost 2 bases, J lost 5 bases, and 5 bases stayed unmatched. The CDR3 loop is CASSPGTSAHETQYF. CDR3 DNA: TGTGCCAGCTCACCAGGGACTAGCGCCCATGAGACCCAGTACTTC.

The table lists this clonotype with many counts. The chain uses TRBV28 and TRBJ2-1, with TRBD2 matching 10 bases. CDR1 and CDR2 (germline): MDHEN, SYDVKM. There are 15 residues in the CDR3. J was trimmed by 8 bases and V by 6 bases; bases with no gene match: 10. CDR3 sequence: CASRSSGGLRDEQFF. Written as DNA, the CDR3 is TGTGCCAGCAGGAGTAGCGGGGGGCTCAGGGATGAGCAGTTCTTC.

This chain uses TRBV29-1 with TRBJ2-5; weak D call: TRBD1 (6 bases). Per the germline V gene, CDR1 is SQVTM and CDR2 is ANQGSEA. The CDR3 extends over 13 amino acids. The germline V and J ends were trimmed by 2 bases and 5 bases, with 12 bases remaining between them. The CDR3: CSVERGSDETQYF. The DNA for the CDR3 is TGCAGCGTTGAAAGGGGGAGCGATGAGACCCAGTACTTC.

The V gene is TRBV20-1, the J gene TRBJ2-6; D gene unclear. V gave up 3 bases and J gave up 0 bases, with 9 bases separating them. This CDR3 contains 15 residues. Germline V gives CDR1 DFQATT, CDR2 SNEGSKA (reference sequence). The CDR3 DNA follows: TGCAGTGCTAGTAGGAGTCTCTCTGGGGCCAACGTCCTGACTTTC. Protein sequence: CSASRSLSGANVLTF.

J is TRBJ2-2 and V is TRBV20-1; the D gene is possibly TRBD1 (5 bases). V was pared by 1 base and J by 1 base, with 10 bases between. The CDR3 covers 15 residues. Looked up from germline, CDR1 is DFQATT and CDR2 is SNEGSKA (reference sequence). CDR3 residues: CSARVQGRNTGELFF. CDR3 DNA: TGCAGTGCTAGAGTGCAGGGAAGGAACACCGGGGAGCTGTTTTTT.

CDR3 in amino acids: CASSSMSGQGDFGNQPQHF. The CDR3 DNA sequence: TGTGCCAGCAGCTCAATGTCGGGACAGGGGGATTTTGGCAATCAGCCCCAGCATTTT. This chain uses TRBV7-3 with TRBJ1-5; 11 positions match TRBD1. CDR1 is SGHTA and CDR2 is FQGTGA in the germline V gene. Trimming at V came to 4 bases and at J to 2 bases, leaving 13 bases not matched to a gene. The CDR3 has 19 amino acids.

This clonotype has more than one count but fewer than ten. The chain is built from TRBV20-1 and TRBJ1-2; TRBD1 aligns across 7 bases. This CDR3 contains 12 residues. Germline lookup yields CDR1 DFQATT and CDR2 SNEGSKA (reference sequence). Losses at the gene ends were 5 bases for V and 2 bases for J; bases not matched to a gene: 2. CDR3 residues: CSALTGNYGYTF. CDR3 in DNA: TGCAGTGCTTTGACAGGGAACTATGGCTACACCTTC.

This clonotype appeared a few times. The rearrangement joins TRBV5-1 to TRBJ2-5, with 10 bases matching TRBD2. The CDR3 sequence is 15 residues long. V gave up 1 base and J gave up 2 bases; unmatched junction bases: 2. Germline CDR1 and CDR2: SGHRS and YFSETQ. The CDR3 region has the DNA TGCGCCAGCAGCTTGTCACTAGCGGGACAAGAGACCCAGTACTTC. Translated: CASSLSLAGQETQYF.

The chain's CDR3 is CSATAGLEQFF. CDR3 nucleotide sequence: TGCAGCGCAACAGCAGGGCTAGAGCAGTTCTTC. This rearrangement joins TRBV29-1 to TRBJ2-1, with D perhaps matching TRBD1 (5 bases). The CDR3 totals 11 residues. Per the germline V gene, CDR1 is SQVTM and CDR2 is ANQGSEA. Trimming removed 7 bases from V and 10 bases from J, with 14 bases in between.

This clonotype occurred a few times. V and J are TRBV10-3 and TRBJ2-3, with D hard to call. Trimming removed 0 bases from V and 2 bases from J, with 9 bases in between. CDR3 size: 15 residues. Germline CDR1 is ENHRY and CDR2 is SYGVKD. The CDR3 DNA sequence: TGTGCCATCAGTGAGTCTAACCCCGACACAGATACGCAGTATTTT. Its translation is CAISESNPDTDTQYF.

In this sample, this clonotype turned up many times. V and J are TRBV12-3 or TRBV12-4 and TRBJ1-1, with TRBD1 identical over 7 bases. The trim removed 3 bases at V and 4 bases at J, leaving 2 bases unmatched. The CDR3 spans 13 residues. CDR3 DNA sequence: TGTGCCAGCAGTTTGTCAGGGGGCACTGAAGCTTTCTTT. This codes for CASSLSGGTEAFF.

In this sample, this clonotype turned up a few times. V usage is TRBV7-2 and J usage is TRBJ2-2; no clear D. This CDR3 has 15 amino acids. The V gene's germline CDR1 is SGHTA and CDR2 FQGNSA. Deletions cut 3 bases from V and 12 bases from J, with 20 bases between. The CDR3, as DNA: TGTGCCAGCAGCTTCACCGACTGGCCCACACTAAAGCTGTTTTTT. Encoded protein: CASSFTDWPTLKLFF. The full variable domain, completed using reference TRBV7-2 and TRBJ2-2, is GAGVSQSPSNKVTEKGKDVELRCDPISGHTALYWYRQSLGQGLEFLIYFQGNSAPDKSGLPSDRFSAERTGGSVSTLTIQRTQQEDSAVYLCASSFTDWPTLKLFFGEGSRLTVL.

The V call is TRBV28, the J call TRBJ2-3; TRBD2 matches at 9 bases. The CDR3 spans 14 residues. Germline V gene data show CDR1 as MDHEN and CDR2 as SYDVKM. Germline trimming cut 6 bases from V and 6 bases from J; bases unmatched to any gene: 7. CDR3: CASRTSGKWDTQYF. Here the CDR3 DNA reads TGTGCCAGCAGGACTAGCGGCAAATGGGATACGCAGTATTTT. Full variable domain (rest looked up from reference TRBV28 and TRBJ2-3): DVKVTQSSRYLVKRTGEKVFLECVQDMDHENMFWYRQDPGLGLRLIYFSYDVKMKEKGDIPEGYSVSREKKERFSLILESASTNQTSMYLCASRTSGKWDTQYFGPGTRLTVL.

V and J are TRBV18 and TRBJ2-1, with 11 nucleotides matching TRBD1. The CDR3 spans 16 residues. Germline V gene data show CDR1 as KGHSH and CDR2 as LQKENI. V dropped 4 bases and J dropped 1; count of bases not matched to a gene: 3. CDR3 loop: CASSRDRGMSYNEQFF. In nucleotides, the CDR3 is TGTGCCAGCTCACGGGACAGGGGGATGTCCTACAATGAGCAGTTCTTC. The full variable domain, with the rest looked up from reference TRBV18 and TRBJ2-1, is NAGVMQNPRHLVRRRGQEARLRCSPMKGHSHVYWYRQLPEEGLKFMVYLQKENIIDESGMPKERFSAEFPKEGPSILRIQQVVRGDSAAYFCASSRDRGMSYNEQFFGPGTRLTVL.

This clonotype has at least ten counts. This chain joins TRBV7-9 and TRBJ1-2, with 8 nucleotides matching TRBD1. Germline lookup yields CDR1 SEHNR and CDR2 FQNEAQ (reference sequence). The CDR3 runs 14 residues. V shed 7 bases, J shed 3 bases, and the junction held 7 bases outside the gene matches. CDR3 nucleotide sequence: TGTGCCAGCAACAACAGGGGGGAGGACTATGGCTACACCTTC. The encoded protein is CASNNRGEDYGYTF.